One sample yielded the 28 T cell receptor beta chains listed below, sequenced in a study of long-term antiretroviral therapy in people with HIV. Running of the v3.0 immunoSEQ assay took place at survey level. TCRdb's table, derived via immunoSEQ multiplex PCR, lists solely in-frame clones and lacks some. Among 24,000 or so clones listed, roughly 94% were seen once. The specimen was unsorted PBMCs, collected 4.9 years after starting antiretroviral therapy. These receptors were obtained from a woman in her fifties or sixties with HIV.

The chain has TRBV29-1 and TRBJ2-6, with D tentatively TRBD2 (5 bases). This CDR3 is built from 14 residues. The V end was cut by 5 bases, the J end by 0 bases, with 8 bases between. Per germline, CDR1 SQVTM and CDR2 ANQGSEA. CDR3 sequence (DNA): TGCAGCGTTCCGGGGTTCTCTGGGGCCAACGTCCTGACTTTC. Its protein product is CSVPGFSGANVLTF.

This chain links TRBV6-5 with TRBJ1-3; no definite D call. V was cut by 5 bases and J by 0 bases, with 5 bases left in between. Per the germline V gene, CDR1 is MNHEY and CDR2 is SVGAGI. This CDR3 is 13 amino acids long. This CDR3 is CASSRLSGNTIYF. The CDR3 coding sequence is TGTGCCAGCAGTCGACTCTCTGGAAACACCATATATTTT.

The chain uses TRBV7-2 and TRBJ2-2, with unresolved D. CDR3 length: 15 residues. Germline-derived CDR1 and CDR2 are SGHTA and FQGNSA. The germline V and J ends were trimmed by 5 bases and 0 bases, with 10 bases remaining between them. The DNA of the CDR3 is TGTGCCAGCAGCCCTGACCGGGCGAACACCGGGGAGCTGTTTTTT. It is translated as CASSPDRANTGELFF.

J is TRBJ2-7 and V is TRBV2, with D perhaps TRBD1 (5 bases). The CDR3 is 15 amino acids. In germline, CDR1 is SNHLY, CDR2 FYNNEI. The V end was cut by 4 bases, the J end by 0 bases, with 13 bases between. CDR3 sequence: CASSVQDPRSYEQYF. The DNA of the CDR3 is TGTGCCAGCAGTGTACAGGATCCCCGCTCCTACGAGCAGTACTTC.

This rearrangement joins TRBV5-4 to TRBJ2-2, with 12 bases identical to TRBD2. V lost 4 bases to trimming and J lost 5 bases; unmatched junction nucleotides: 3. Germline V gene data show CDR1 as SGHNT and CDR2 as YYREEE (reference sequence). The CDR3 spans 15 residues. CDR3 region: CASSLTSGRTGELFF. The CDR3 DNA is TGTGCCAGCAGCCTTACTAGCGGGAGGACCGGGGAGCTGTTTTTT. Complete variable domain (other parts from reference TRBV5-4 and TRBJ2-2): ETGVTQSPTHLIKTRGQQVTLRCSSQSGHNTVSWYQQALGQGPQFIFQYYREEENGRGNFPPRFSGLQFPNYSSELNVNALELDDSALYLCASSLTSGRTGELFFGEGSRLTVL.

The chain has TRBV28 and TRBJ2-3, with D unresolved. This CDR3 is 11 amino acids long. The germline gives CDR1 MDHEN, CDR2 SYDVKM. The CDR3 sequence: CATILTDTQYF. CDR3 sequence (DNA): TGTGCTACCATACTCACAGATACGCAGTATTTT.

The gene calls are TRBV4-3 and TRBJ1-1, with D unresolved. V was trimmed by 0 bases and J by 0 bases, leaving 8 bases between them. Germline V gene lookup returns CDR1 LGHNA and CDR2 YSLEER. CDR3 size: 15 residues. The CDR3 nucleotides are TGCGCCAGCAGCCAAGAAAGGCACCTGAACACTGAAGCTTTCTTT. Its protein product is CASSQERHLNTEAFF.

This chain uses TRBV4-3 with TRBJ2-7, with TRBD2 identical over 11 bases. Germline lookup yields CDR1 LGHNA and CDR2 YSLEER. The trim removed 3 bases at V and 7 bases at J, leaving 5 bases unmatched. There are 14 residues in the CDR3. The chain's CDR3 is CASSHTSGSGEQYF. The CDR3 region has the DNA TGCGCCAGCAGCCACACTAGCGGGAGTGGAGAGCAGTACTTC.

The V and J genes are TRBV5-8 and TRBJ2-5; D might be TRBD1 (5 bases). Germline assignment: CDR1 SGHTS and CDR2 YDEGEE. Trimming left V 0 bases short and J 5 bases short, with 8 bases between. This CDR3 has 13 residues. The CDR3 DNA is TGTGCCAGCAGCTTGGTGACAGTCGAGACCCAGTACTTC. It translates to CASSLVTVETQYF. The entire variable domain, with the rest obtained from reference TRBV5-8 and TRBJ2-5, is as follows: EAGVTQSPTHLIKTRGQQATLRCSPISGHTSVYWYQQALGLGLQFLLWYDEGEERNRGNFPPRFSGRQFPNYSSELNVNALELEDSALYLCASSLVTVETQYFGPGTRLLVL.

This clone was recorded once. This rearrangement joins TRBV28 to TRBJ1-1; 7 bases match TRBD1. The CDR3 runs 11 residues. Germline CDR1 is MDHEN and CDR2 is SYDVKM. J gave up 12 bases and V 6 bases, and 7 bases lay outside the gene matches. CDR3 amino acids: CASRGGVGTFF. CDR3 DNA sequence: TGTGCCAGCAGAGGGGGCGTAGGAACTTTCTTT.

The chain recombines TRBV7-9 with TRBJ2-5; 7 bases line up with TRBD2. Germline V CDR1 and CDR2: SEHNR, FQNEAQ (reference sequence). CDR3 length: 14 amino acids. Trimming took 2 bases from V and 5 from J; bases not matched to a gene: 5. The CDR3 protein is CASSLRGSWETQYF. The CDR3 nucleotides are TGTGCCAGCAGCTTACGCGGGAGTTGGGAGACCCAGTACTTC.

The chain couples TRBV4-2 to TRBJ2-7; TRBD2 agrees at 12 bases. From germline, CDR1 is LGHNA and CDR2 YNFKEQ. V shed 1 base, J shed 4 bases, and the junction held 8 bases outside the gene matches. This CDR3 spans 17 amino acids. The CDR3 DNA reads TGTGCCAGCAGCCAAGCAACGACTAGCGGGAGTTCTTACGAGCAGTACTTC. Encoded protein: CASSQATTSGSSYEQYF.

This CDR3 is CASSFGTSGYEQYF. CDR3 DNA: TGTGCCAGCAGCTTTGGGACTAGTGGGTACGAGCAGTACTTC. The chain is built from TRBV11-2 and TRBJ2-7; TRBD2 aligns across 8 bases. CDR1 and CDR2 (germline): SGHAT, FQNNGV. J lost 4 bases, V lost 3 bases, and 5 bases had no gene match. This CDR3 is built from 14 residues. The full variable domain, its missing parts supplied by reference TRBV11-2 and TRBJ2-7, is EAGVAQSPRYKIIEKRQSVAFWCNPISGHATLYWYQQILGQGPKLLIQFQNNGVVDDSQLPKDRFSAERLKGVDSTLKIQPAKLEDSAVYLCASSFGTSGYEQYFGPGTRLTVT.

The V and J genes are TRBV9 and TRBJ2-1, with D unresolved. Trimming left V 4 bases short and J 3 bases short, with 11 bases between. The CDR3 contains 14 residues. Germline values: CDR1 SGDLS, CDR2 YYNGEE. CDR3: CASSTEAYYNEQFF. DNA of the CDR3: TGTGCCAGCAGCACAGAAGCCTACTACAATGAGCAGTTCTTC.

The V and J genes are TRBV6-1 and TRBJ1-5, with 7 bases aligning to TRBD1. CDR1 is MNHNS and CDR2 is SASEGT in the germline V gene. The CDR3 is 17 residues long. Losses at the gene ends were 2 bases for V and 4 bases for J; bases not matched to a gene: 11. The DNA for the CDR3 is TGTGCCAGCAGTGAACAGGGGGTAGGGGTGCGGAATCAGCCCCAGCATTTT. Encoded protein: CASSEQGVGVRNQPQHF.

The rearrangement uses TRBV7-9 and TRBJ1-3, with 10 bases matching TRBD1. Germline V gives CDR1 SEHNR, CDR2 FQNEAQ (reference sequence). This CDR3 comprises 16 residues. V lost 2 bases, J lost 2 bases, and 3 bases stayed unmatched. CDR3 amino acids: CASSLRGTGAGNTIYF. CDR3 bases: TGTGCCAGCAGCTTAAGGGGGACAGGGGCTGGAAACACCATATATTTT.

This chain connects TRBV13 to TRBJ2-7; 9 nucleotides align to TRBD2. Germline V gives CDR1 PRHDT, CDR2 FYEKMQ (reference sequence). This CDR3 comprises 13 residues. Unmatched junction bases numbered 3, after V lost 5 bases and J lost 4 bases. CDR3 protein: CASSHSGRYEQYF. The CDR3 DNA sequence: TGTGCCAGCAGCCACAGCGGGAGGTACGAGCAGTACTTC.

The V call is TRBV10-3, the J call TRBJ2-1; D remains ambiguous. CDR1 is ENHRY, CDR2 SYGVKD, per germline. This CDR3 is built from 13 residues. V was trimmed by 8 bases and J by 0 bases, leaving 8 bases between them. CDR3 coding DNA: TGTGCCATCGGAGACTTCTCCTACAATGAGCAGTTCTTC. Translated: CAIGDFSYNEQFF.

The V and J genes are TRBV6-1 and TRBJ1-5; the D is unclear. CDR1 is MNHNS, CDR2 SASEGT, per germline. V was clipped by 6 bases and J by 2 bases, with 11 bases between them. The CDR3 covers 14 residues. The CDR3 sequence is CASRGKTGNQPQHF. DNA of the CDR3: TGTGCCAGCAGGGGAAAAACGGGCAATCAGCCCCAGCATTTT.

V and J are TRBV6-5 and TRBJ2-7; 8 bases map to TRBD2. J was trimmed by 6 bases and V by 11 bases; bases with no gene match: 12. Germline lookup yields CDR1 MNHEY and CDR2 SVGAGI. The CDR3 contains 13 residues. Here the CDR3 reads CAGSERESSEQYF. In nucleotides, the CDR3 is TGTGCCGGCTCGGAGCGGGAGTCTTCCGAGCAGTACTTC.

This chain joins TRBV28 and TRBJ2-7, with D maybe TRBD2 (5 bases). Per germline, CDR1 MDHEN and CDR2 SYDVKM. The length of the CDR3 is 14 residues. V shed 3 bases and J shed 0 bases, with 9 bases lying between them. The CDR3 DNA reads TGTGCCAGCAGTTTGAGCGGAAGCTCCTACGAGCAGTACTTC. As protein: CASSLSGSSYEQYF.

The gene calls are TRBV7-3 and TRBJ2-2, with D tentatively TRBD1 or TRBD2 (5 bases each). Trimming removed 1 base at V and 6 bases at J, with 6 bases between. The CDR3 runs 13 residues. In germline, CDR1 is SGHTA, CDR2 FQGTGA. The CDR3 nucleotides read TGTGCCAGCAGCTTAATGGGGGCCGGGGAGCTGTTTTTT. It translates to CASSLMGAGELFF. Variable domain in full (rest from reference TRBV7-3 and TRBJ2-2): GAGVSQTPSNKVTEKGKYVELRCDPISGHTALYWYRQSLGQGPEFLIYFQGTGAADDSGLPNDRFFAVRPEGSVSTLKIQRTERGDSAVYLCASSLMGAGELFFGEGSRLTVL.

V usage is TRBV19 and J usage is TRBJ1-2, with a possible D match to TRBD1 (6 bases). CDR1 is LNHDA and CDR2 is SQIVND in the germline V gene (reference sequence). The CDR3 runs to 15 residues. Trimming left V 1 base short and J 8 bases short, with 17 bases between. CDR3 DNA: TGTGCCAGTAGTATAGCGTCAGGGGCTAACTCAGGCTACACCTTC. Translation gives CASSIASGANSGYTF. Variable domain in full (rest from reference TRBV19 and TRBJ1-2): DGGITQSPKYLFRKEGQNVTLSCEQNLNHDAMYWYRQDPGQGLRLIYYSQIVNDFQKGDIAEGYSVSREKKESFPLTVTSAQKNPTAFYLCASSIASGANSGYTFGSGTRLTVV.

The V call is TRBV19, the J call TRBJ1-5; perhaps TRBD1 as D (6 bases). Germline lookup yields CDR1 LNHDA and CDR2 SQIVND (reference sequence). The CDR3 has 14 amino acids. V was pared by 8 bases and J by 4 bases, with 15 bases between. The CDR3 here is CASDQGGGNQPQHF. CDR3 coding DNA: TGTGCCAGTGATCAGGGAGGGGGAAATCAGCCCCAGCATTTT.

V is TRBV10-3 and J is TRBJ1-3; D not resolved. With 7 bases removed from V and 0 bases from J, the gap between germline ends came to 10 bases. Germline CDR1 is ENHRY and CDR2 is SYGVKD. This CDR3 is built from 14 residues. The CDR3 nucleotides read TGTGCCATCACCCCGGTCAGCTCTGGAAACACCATATATTTT. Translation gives CAITPVSSGNTIYF.

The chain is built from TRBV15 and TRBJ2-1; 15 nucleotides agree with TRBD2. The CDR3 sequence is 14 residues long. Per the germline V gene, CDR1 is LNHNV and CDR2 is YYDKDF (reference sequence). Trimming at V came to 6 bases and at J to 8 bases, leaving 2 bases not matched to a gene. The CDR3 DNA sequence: TGTGCCACCAGGGGACTAGCGGGAGGTTATGAGCAGTTCTTC. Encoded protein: CATRGLAGGYEQFF.

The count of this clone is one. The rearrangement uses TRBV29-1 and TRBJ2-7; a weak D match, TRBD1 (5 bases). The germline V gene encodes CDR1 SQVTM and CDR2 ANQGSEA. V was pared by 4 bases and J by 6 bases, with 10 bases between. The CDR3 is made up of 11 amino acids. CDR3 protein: CSVVVGVEQYF. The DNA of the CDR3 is TGCAGCGTTGTGGTAGGGGTCGAGCAGTACTTC.

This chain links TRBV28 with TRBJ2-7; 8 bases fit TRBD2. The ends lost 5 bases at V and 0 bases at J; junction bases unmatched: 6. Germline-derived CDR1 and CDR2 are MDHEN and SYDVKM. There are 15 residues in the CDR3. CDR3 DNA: TGTGCCAGCAGTCCAGCGGGAGTTTCCTCCTACGAGCAGTACTTC. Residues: CASSPAGVSSYEQYF.